This T cell receptor (beta chain) was profiled in a study of molecular identifiers for immune sequencing clone quantification. This CDR3 is 15 amino acids long. Trimming shortened V by 0 bases and J by 3 bases, and 13 bases separated the two germline ends. CDR1 is SGHDT and CDR2 is YYEEEE in the germline V gene. This clonotype was observed many times. TCRdb reanalysed the PCR reads using MiXCR and keeps one entry per CDR3 protein. In the table there are 40,000 to 45,000 distinct CDR3 sequences, roughly 19% of which are singletons. The J gene is TRBJ2-7, the V gene TRBV5-6; D is unresolved. Sequenced input: naive CD8+ T cells from blood, with Jurkat cell RNA spiked in. Subset denoted: FACS-sorted CD8+CD4-CCR7+CD45RA+ naive T cells. The origin of this receptor is a human donor in good health. Some libraries in this study had Jurkat cell RNA spiked in. In DNA, the CDR3 is TGTGCCAGCAGCTTGGGGGCTTCTTTCCACTACGAGCAGTACTTC. It is translated as CASSLGASFHYEQYF.